Presented here are 19 T cell receptor beta chains from one specimen sequenced in a study of pediatric ulcerative colitis. Assay used: immunoSEQ multiplex PCR; TCRdb lists only in-frame clones, some missing. Of about 64,000 clones in the sample, 77% were seen once. Sequenced material: blood. These receptors all stem from a boy aged 5-17 years with moderate ulcerative colitis.

This chain joins TRBV19 and TRBJ2-1, with 10 positions matching TRBD2. The CDR3 length is 17 residues. The germline V gene encodes CDR1 LNHDA and CDR2 SQIVND (reference sequence). V shed 1 base, J shed 2 bases, and the junction held 5 bases outside the gene matches. The CDR3 DNA follows: TGTGCCAGTAGTATAGCGGCTAGCGGGGGACCCTACAATGAGCAGTTCTTC. It yields the protein CASSIAASGGPYNEQFF.

This chain links TRBV12-5 with TRBJ2-1; D unresolved. Germline V gene sequence: CDR1 LGHNT, CDR2 FRNRAP. The ends were cut back, 4 bases at V and 8 bases at J, with 9 bases in the middle. This CDR3 region has 12 residues. The DNA of the CDR3 is TGTGCTAGTGGTTCATACGGAGATGAGCAGTTCTTC. It is translated as CASGSYGDEQFF.

This clone was counted only a few times. The chain has TRBV10-3 and TRBJ1-6, with a possible D match to TRBD1 (5 bases). Per germline, CDR1 ENHRY and CDR2 SYGVKD. CDR3 size: 14 residues. Trimming removed 4 bases at V and 9 bases at J, with 13 bases between. The CDR3 DNA reads TGTGCCATCAGTGGCGCAGGGCCCCCTTCACCCCTCCACTTT. This codes for CAISGAGPPSPLHF.

CDR3 sequence: CSGGSGTDEAFF. CDR3 DNA: TGCAGCGGCGGGTCTGGGACAGACGAAGCTTTCTTT. The chain recombines TRBV29-1 with TRBJ1-1; 7 bases fit TRBD1. After removal of 7 bases from V and 8 bases from J, the junction contained 10 bases not matched to a gene. The germline V gene has CDR1 SQVTM and CDR2 ANQGSEA. CDR3 size: 12 residues.

This chain uses TRBV2 with TRBJ1-5, with TRBD1 matching 7 bases. The CDR3 runs 15 residues. In germline, CDR1 is SNHLY, CDR2 FYNNEI. The trim removed 6 bases at V and 6 bases at J, leaving 11 bases unmatched. CDR3: CASRTGQPGVQPQHF. CDR3 DNA: TGTGCCAGCAGGACGGGACAGCCGGGGGTTCAGCCCCAGCATTTT.

V is TRBV11-2 and J is TRBJ1-2, with D unclear. The germline V gene encodes CDR1 SGHAT and CDR2 FQNNGV. This CDR3 has 15 amino acids. Trimming took 6 bases from V and 2 from J, leaving 16 bases between them. The CDR3 DNA reads TGTGCCAGCAGTTTCTCCTTTGGACTGAACTATGGCTACACCTTC. It is translated as CASSFSFGLNYGYTF.

Only a few counts were recorded for this clone. The chain uses TRBV10-3 and TRBJ1-5, with unresolved D. The CDR3 is made up of 13 amino acids. Germline V lookup: CDR1 ENHRY, CDR2 SYGVKD. Trimming took 0 bases from V and 6 from J, leaving 6 bases between them. The CDR3 sequence: CAISESERQPQHF. The CDR3 DNA sequence: TGTGCCATCAGTGAGTCCGAGCGTCAGCCCCAGCATTTT.

The chain has TRBV5-1 and TRBJ1-1, with 8 bases aligning to TRBD1. The length of the CDR3 is 17 residues. The germline CDR1 and CDR2 sequences are SGHRS and YFSETQ. V dropped 5 bases and J dropped 3; count of bases not matched to a gene: 15. CDR3 sequence reads: CASRLTGQGGFDTEAFF. CDR3 nucleotides: TGCGCCAGCAGACTTACCGGACAGGGAGGTTTTGACACTGAAGCTTTCTTT.

The chain links TRBV7-6 to TRBJ2-7; TRBD2 aligns across 11 bases. With V trimmed by 2 bases and J by 6 bases, 6 bases remained unmatched. Germline CDR1 is SGHVS and CDR2 is FNYEAQ. The CDR3 sequence is 15 residues long. In DNA, the CDR3 is TGTGCCAGCAGCTTAAGACTAGCGGGGCGCGGCGAGCAGTACTTC. The encoded protein is CASSLRLAGRGEQYF.

The rearrangement joins TRBV9 to TRBJ1-4; the match to TRBD1 covers 8 bases. Germline CDR1 SGDLS, CDR2 YYNGEE. There are 15 residues in the CDR3. V gave up 3 bases and J gave up 8 bases; unmatched junction bases: 9. The CDR3 is CASSATQGAGEKLFF. The CDR3 DNA reads as TGTGCCAGCAGCGCCACTCAGGGGGCCGGGGAAAAACTGTTTTTT.

The chain links TRBV11-2 to TRBJ1-2; 7 nucleotides align to TRBD1. The junction had 14 bases not matched to a gene; V was cut back by 2 bases and J by 8 bases. Germline CDR1 reads SGHAT; CDR2 reads FQNNGV. There are 16 residues in the CDR3. The CDR3 protein is CASSLLGGLQGGGYTF. The CDR3, as DNA: TGTGCCAGCAGCTTATTAGGGGGCCTACAGGGAGGCGGCTACACCTTC.

The V and J genes are TRBV7-9 and TRBJ2-7; no firm D call. The germline V gene has CDR1 SEHNR and CDR2 FQNEAQ (reference sequence). The CDR3 runs 12 residues. V dropped 2 bases and J dropped 6 bases, with 8 bases sitting between them. CDR3 in amino acids: CASSLYGREQYF. In DNA, the CDR3 is TGTGCCAGCAGCTTATATGGGCGCGAGCAGTACTTC.

The V gene is TRBV7-6, the J gene TRBJ2-1; 9 bases agree with TRBD2. Germline CDR1 reads SGHVS; CDR2 reads FNYEAQ. CDR3 length: 15 amino acids. Trimming took 2 bases from V and 7 from J; bases not matched to a gene: 6. CDR3 sequence (DNA): TGTGCCAGCAGCTTATTCGCGGGGGGGCCAAATGAGCAGTTCTTC. It is translated as CASSLFAGGPNEQFF.

The chain couples TRBV5-6 to TRBJ1-2, with D uncertain. CDR1 is SGHDT and CDR2 is YYEEEE in the germline V gene. Trimming removed 0 bases at V and 7 bases at J, with 13 bases between. This CDR3 region has 14 residues. The CDR3 reads CASSLARARGGYTF. The CDR3 DNA reads TGTGCCAGCAGCTTGGCCCGGGCTCGGGGTGGCTACACCTTC.

This clone was detected only once. The gene calls are TRBV7-9 and TRBJ2-3, with D possibly TRBD1 on 6 matching bases. The length of the CDR3 is 15 residues. Germline assignment: CDR1 SEHNR and CDR2 FQNEAQ (reference sequence). The V and J ends lost 3 bases and 2 bases respectively, with 12 bases between them. The CDR3 nucleotides are TGTGCCAGCAGCTTGGCAGGACAGTTCACAGATACGCAGTATTTT. Protein: CASSLAGQFTDTQYF. The whole variable domain, filled in from reference TRBV7-9 and TRBJ2-3, reads DTGVSQNPRHKITKRGQNVTFRCDPISEHNRLYWYRQTLGQGPEFLTYFQNEAQLEKSRLLSDRFSAERPKGSFSTLEIQRTEQGDSAMYLCASSLAGQFTDTQYFGPGTRLTVL.

This clone was observed a handful of times. The chain uses TRBV5-1 and TRBJ2-7; unclear D gene. Germline V gives CDR1 SGHRS, CDR2 YFSETQ. The CDR3 runs to 12 residues. Trimming took off 0 bases at V and 3 bases at J, with 4 bases between the two ends. The CDR3: CASSLDGYEQYF. The CDR3 coding sequence is TGCGCCAGCAGCTTGGACGGCTACGAGCAGTACTTC.

The chain carries TRBV19 and TRBJ1-3; D ambiguous. CDR1 and CDR2 (germline): LNHDA, SQIVND (reference sequence). Trimming cost V 7 bases and J 2 bases, with 15 bases left between them. The CDR3 is made up of 15 amino acids. The CDR3 nucleotides are TGTGCCAGTAAAACCCCAGGCGGAGCTGGAAACACCATATATTTT. It specifies CASKTPGGAGNTIYF.

The rearrangement uses TRBV29-1 and TRBJ2-1; D unresolved. The CDR3 loop spans 14 amino acids. Trimming removed 7 bases at V and 0 bases at J, with 13 bases between. Germline assignment: CDR1 SQVTM and CDR2 ANQGSEA. As DNA, the CDR3 is TGCAGCGCCATCCGATCGAGCTCCTACAATGAGCAGTTCTTC. Its translation: CSAIRSSSYNEQFF.

This clone was found once. CDR3 in amino acids: CASQAGGAPGNTIYF. Written as DNA, the CDR3 is TGTGCCAGCCAGGCGGGGGGGGCGCCGGGAAACACCATATATTTT. The chain links TRBV4-2 to TRBJ1-3; perhaps TRBD1 as D (6 bases). Deletions cut 8 bases from V and 4 bases from J, with 18 bases between. CDR3 length equals 15 residues. CDR1 is LGHNA, CDR2 YNFKEQ, per germline.